A selection of T cell receptor beta chains follows, all from one sample in a study of graft-versus-host responses after intestinal transplantation. For these TCRs, the target antigens are not known. Profiling relied on immunoSEQ multiplex PCR, and the TCRdb table lists in-frame clones only, not all of them. Among tens of thousands of clones listed, around 82% were seen once. Specimen: unstimulated CD8+ T cells sorted from spleen or lymph node cells, collected before transplant. These receptors came from a human donor who was the organ donor for an intestinal transplant. The CDR3 runs from the conserved cysteine through the conserved F or W. A D gene is named only where the DNA matches it firmly.

D | J | V | DNA | CDR3
NA | TRBJ2-7 | TRBV7-2 | TGTGCCAGCAGCTTAGAGGCAGGGACCTACGAGCAGTACTTC | CASSLEAGTYEQYF
NA | TRBJ2-7 | TRBV13 | TGTGCCAGCAGCCTCGGACAGACCTACGAGCAGTACTTC | CASSLGQTYEQYF
NA | TRBJ2-1 | TRBV19 | TGTGCCACCACCCCGGGACCCCCAGATGAGCAGTTCTTC | CATTPGPPDEQFF
NA | TRBJ1-2 | TRBV7-2 | TGTGCCAGCAGCCGCGGCGATGGCTACACCTTC | CASSRGDGYTF
NA | TRBJ2-7 | TRBV30 | TGTGCCTGGTCCAGGGCGCACTCCTACGAGCAGTACTTC | CAWSRAHSYEQYF
NA | TRBJ2-5 | TRBV5-8 | TGTGCCAGCAGGTCGGGGCAGGTCCGGGAGACCCAGTACTTC | CASRSGQVRETQYF
NA | TRBJ2-4 | TRBV27 | TGTGCCAGCAGAGCCGGGACACTAGCCAAAAACATTCAGTACTTC | CASRAGTLAKNIQYF
NA | TRBJ2-1 | TRBV27 | TGTGCCAGCAGTTTATTAGCGGCTCCCTACAATGAGCAGTTCTTC | CASSLLAAPYNEQFF
TRBD2 | TRBJ2-7 | TRBV11-3 | TGTGCCAGCAGCTCCCGAAGCGCGGGAGAAAACGAGCAGTACTTC | CASSSRSAGENEQYF
TRBD2 | TRBJ2-1 | TRBV19 | TGTGCCAGTAGTTTGCTAGCGGGAGCCGCCTACAATGAGCAGTTCTTC | CASSLLAGAAYNEQFF
NA | TRBJ2-5 | TRBV4-2 | TGTGCCAGCAGCCAGAGAAGGAGCGGACAGAAAGGAGAGCAGTACTTC | CASSQRRSGQKGEQYF
TRBD2 | TRBJ2-7 | TRBV4-3 | TGCGCCAGCAGCCAAGATTGGACTAGCGGCTACGAGCAGTACTTC | CASSQDWTSGYEQYF